Below, 15 T cell receptor beta chains from the same sample are listed, as sequenced in a study of CD8 T cells in Susac syndrome. With random hexamers, reverse transcription was performed on roughly 0.5 to 1 ug of RNA. One entry per CDR3 protein, called by TCRdb with MiXCR from the immunoSEQ multiplex PCR reads. Of over 150,000 distinct CDR3 sequences in the sample, around 94% were seen once. The sequencing input was CD4+ T cells from PBMCs. The source of these receptors is a human donor with Susac syndrome.

V gene TRBV18 combines with J gene TRBJ2-3, with 12 bases identical to TRBD2. Germline V gives CDR1 KGHSH, CDR2 LQKENI. The CDR3 is 18 amino acids. With V trimmed by 6 bases and J by 1 base, 11 bases remained unmatched. The CDR3 sequence is CASSSGLAGLVGTDTQYF. The CDR3 DNA is TGTGCCAGCTCCTCGGGACTAGCGGGTCTGGTAGGCACAGATACGCAGTATTTT.

This clonotype was recorded only once. The chain has TRBV20-1 and TRBJ2-7; 7 bases are a match to TRBD1. V lost 3 bases to trimming and J lost 2 bases; unmatched junction nucleotides: 10. This CDR3 contains 15 residues. CDR1 is DFQATT, CDR2 SNEGSKA, per germline (reference sequence). CDR3 region: CSASRDRAGAYEQYF. CDR3 coding DNA: TGCAGTGCTAGTCGTGACAGGGCTGGGGCCTACGAGCAGTACTTC.

The rearrangement uses TRBV6-1 and TRBJ2-3; a possible D gene is TRBD2 (6 bases). Trimming stripped 11 bases from V and 4 bases from J, with 13 bases between. This CDR3 has 12 residues. Per germline, CDR1 MNHNS and CDR2 SASEGT. CDR3 region: CAVSSGPDTQYF. The CDR3 coding sequence is TGTGCCGTCTCAAGCGGGCCAGATACGCAGTATTTT.

CDR3 in amino acids: CASSQDRGVNGYTF. The DNA of the CDR3 is TGTGCCAGCAGCCAAGACAGGGGGGTGAATGGCTACACCTTC. The V call is TRBV3-1, the J call TRBJ1-2; 7 bases line up with TRBD1. Unmatched junction bases numbered 4, after V lost 0 bases and J lost 6 bases. CDR1 is LGHDT, CDR2 YNNKEL, per germline (reference sequence). The CDR3 is made up of 14 amino acids.

The chain links TRBV12-3 or TRBV12-4 to TRBJ2-7; perhaps TRBD2 as D (6 bases). This CDR3 contains 13 residues. Deletions cut 0 bases from V and 7 bases from J, with 10 bases between. The CDR3 loop is CASSLAEGWEQYF. CDR3 in DNA: TGTGCCAGCAGTTTAGCGGAGGGTTGGGAGCAGTACTTC.

This clonotype has only one observation. The V and J genes are TRBV28 and TRBJ2-7; no firm D call. The V end was cut by 5 bases, the J end by 2 bases, with 22 bases between. Per the germline V gene, CDR1 is MDHEN and CDR2 is SYDVKM. CDR3 length: 17 residues. The CDR3 DNA reads as TGTGCCAGCAGTCCTAATGACGGAAAACGACGAGCCTACGAGCAGTACTTC. This translates into CASSPNDGKRRAYEQYF.

V is TRBV20-1 and J is TRBJ2-5, with TRBD1 matching 7 bases. V trimming: 5 bases; J trimming: 2 bases; junction bases outside the gene matches: 8. CDR1 is DFQATT, CDR2 SNEGSKA, per germline (reference sequence). The CDR3 runs 14 residues. Here the CDR3 DNA reads TGCAGTGCTTCCCGTCCGGGACAGCAAGAGACCCAGTACTTC. Its translation: CSASRPGQQETQYF.

The chain joins TRBV11-2 to TRBJ2-3; maybe TRBD2 (5 bases). This CDR3 region has 14 residues. Germline V gene lookup returns CDR1 SGHAT and CDR2 FQNNGV. Trimming stripped 3 bases from V and 2 bases from J, with 9 bases between. The CDR3 reads CASSLGSVTDTQYF. CDR3 nucleotide sequence: TGTGCCAGCAGCTTGGGGAGCGTCACAGATACGCAGTATTTT.

The chain joins TRBV6-5 to TRBJ2-7, with D unclear. V was shortened by 7 bases and J by 2 bases, with 12 bases between the two germline ends. Germline CDR1 and CDR2: MNHEY and SVGAGI. The CDR3 loop spans 13 amino acids. CDR3 sequence reads: CASTPAPTYEQYF. Here the CDR3 DNA reads TGTGCCAGCACCCCGGCACCGACCTACGAGCAGTACTTC.

The V gene is TRBV7-2, the J gene TRBJ2-1; D gene ambiguous. The V gene's germline CDR1 is SGHTA and CDR2 FQGNSA. V was shortened by 1 base and J by 3 bases, with 4 bases between the two germline ends. The CDR3 has 13 residues. CDR3 DNA: TGTGCCAGCAGCTTAGGAATCTACAATGAGCAGTTCTTC. This sequence encodes CASSLGIYNEQFF.

The chain combines TRBV2 with TRBJ2-7; D ambiguous. V lost 6 bases and J lost 6, with 15 bases in between. From germline, CDR1 is SNHLY and CDR2 FYNNEI. The CDR3 contains 13 residues. The CDR3: CASSPVFGGEQYF. CDR3 coding DNA: TGTGCCAGCAGCCCGGTTTTTGGCGGCGAGCAGTACTTC.

The CDR3 sequence is CASSVLRAGVGNEQFF. The CDR3 coding sequence is TGTGCCAGCAGTGTCCTCAGAGCGGGAGTTGGCAATGAGCAGTTCTTC. This chain uses TRBV25-1 with TRBJ2-1; TRBD2 aligns across 8 bases. CDR3 length equals 16 residues. Per the germline V gene, CDR1 is MGHDK and CDR2 is SYGVNS. Trimming at V came to 4 bases and at J to 6 bases, leaving 11 bases not matched to a gene.

This chain joins TRBV2 and TRBJ2-1; 14 bases line up with TRBD2. In germline, CDR1 is SNHLY, CDR2 FYNNEI. CDR3 size: 15 residues. The CDR3 loop is CATKRLAGGLDEQFF. CDR3 nucleotide sequence: TGTGCAACGAAGCGACTAGCGGGGGGGCTTGATGAGCAGTTCTTC.

This chain links TRBV20-1 with TRBJ1-5, with a weak D call TRBD1 (5 bases). The V and J ends lost 1 base and 1 base respectively, with 11 bases between them. The CDR3 is 15 residues long. CDR1 and CDR2 (germline): DFQATT, SNEGSKA (reference sequence). CDR3 loop: CSARGGADSNQPQHF. In DNA, the CDR3 is TGCAGTGCTAGAGGAGGGGCAGACAGCAATCAGCCCCAGCATTTT.

The chain has TRBV28 and TRBJ1-1, with 9 bases fitting TRBD1. CDR1 and CDR2 from the germline V gene are MDHEN and SYDVKM. This CDR3 spans 13 amino acids. Trimming removed 6 bases from V and 5 bases from J; junction bases left unmatched: 4. This CDR3 is CASRTGGKTEAFF. In DNA, the CDR3 is TGTGCCAGCAGGACAGGGGGTAAAACTGAAGCTTTCTTT. Supplemented by reference TRBV28 and TRBJ1-1, the full variable domain reads DVKVTQSSRYLVKRTGEKVFLECVQDMDHENMFWYRQDPGLGLRLIYFSYDVKMKEKGDIPEGYSVSREKKERFSLILESASTNQTSMYLCASRTGGKTEAFFGQGTRLTVV.